A selection of T cell receptor beta chains follows, all from one sample in a study of graft-versus-host responses after intestinal transplantation. No antigens are known for them. Data came from immunoSEQ multiplex PCR; TCRdb stores just in-frame clones and leaves some out. There are about 35,000 clones in the sample; approximately 93% occur only once, and roughly 23% lies in the top ten. Sequences were derived from unstimulated CD8+ T cells sorted from spleen or lymph node cells, sampled before transplant. Every receptor here comes from a human donor who was the organ donor for an intestinal transplant. CDR3s include the opening cysteine and the closing phenylalanine or tryptophan. Fields, in order: J gene, CDR3 length, V gene, CDR3 protein.

TRBJ2-1 16 TRBV11-2 CASSHPRLAGYNEQFF
TRBJ1-1 17 TRBV7-9 CASSSTRETGGNTEAFF
TRBJ2-1 13 TRBV27 CASGRGGWDEQFF
TRBJ2-7 13 TRBV27 CASGYGDSYEQYF
TRBJ2-7 13 TRBV29-1 CSVLTGGSYEQYF
TRBJ2-4 16 TRBV5-8 CASSRRTSGSLDIQYF
TRBJ2-1 11 TRBV27 CASTLGVEQFF
TRBJ1-5 17 TRBV27 CASSLLAGLGVNQPQHF
TRBJ1-5 14 TRBV28 CASSLFRLDQPQHF
TRBJ2-1 14 TRBV7-2 CASSFSFGFNEQFF